The 16 T cell receptor beta chains below all came from one sample that was sequenced in a study of control samples from healthy donors and cancer patients. Clones were sequenced by immunoSEQ multiplex PCR, and TCRdb holds only the in-frame ones, with some missing. This sample has approximately 87,000 clones, with more than 85% found just once. Input material: PBMCs. Receptors were obtained from a woman between 40 and 55 years old with lung cancer.

This rearrangement joins TRBV3-1 (or the pseudogene TRBV3-2) to TRBJ2-7, with D perhaps matching TRBD2 (7 bases). The CDR3 sequence is 17 residues long. Germline V gene data show CDR1 as LGHDT and CDR2 as YNNKEL (reference sequence). The V end was cut by 0 bases, the J end by 2 bases, with 17 bases between. CDR3: CASSQDYDAGAAYEQYF. The DNA for the CDR3 is TGTGCCAGCAGCCAAGATTACGACGCGGGGGCAGCCTACGAGCAGTACTTC.

A word on this clone: An end of the junction differs from the germline gene, which may be a read error. The chain is built from TRBV25-1 and TRBJ1-4; D not certain. Looked up from germline, CDR1 is MGHDK and CDR2 is SYGVNS. The CDR3 contains 16 residues. CDR3 nucleotide sequence: TGTGCCGGCAGTGCCTTGACCTCAGCAACTAATGAAAAACTGTTTTTT. It is translated as CAGSALTSATNEKLFF.

This CDR3 is CASSQWTLSYEQYF. CDR3 nucleotides: TGCGCCAGCAGTCAATGGACACTGTCCTACGAGCAGTACTTC. This chain links TRBV23-1 with TRBJ2-7, with D possibly matching TRBD1 (5 bases). TRBV23-1 is given ORF status, its function remaining uncertain. The CDR3 loop spans 14 amino acids. V was shortened by 1 base and J by 1 base, with 8 bases between the two germline ends.

The V and J genes are TRBV5-6 and TRBJ1-2; no reliable D call. The V and J ends lost 0 bases and 4 bases respectively, with 10 bases between them. Germline CDR1 SGHDT, CDR2 YYEEEE. This CDR3 is built from 14 residues. The CDR3 bases are TGTGCCAGCAGCTTGGTCAGTCGGAGCTATGGCTACACCTTC. Its translation is CASSLVSRSYGYTF.

The V and J genes are TRBV2 and TRBJ1-2, with D perhaps TRBD1 (5 bases). V lost 0 bases, J lost 4 bases, and 9 bases lay in between. The CDR3 extends over 14 amino acids. Germline V gene sequence: CDR1 SNHLY, CDR2 FYNNEI. CDR3 bases: TGTGCCAGCAGTGAAGCCGGGACCATCTATGGCTACACCTTC. Amino acids: CASSEAGTIYGYTF.

This chain links TRBV5-4 with TRBJ2-3; 9 positions agree with TRBD1. Germline V gene data show CDR1 as SGHNT and CDR2 as YYREEE (reference sequence). This CDR3 spans 14 amino acids. Unmatched junction bases numbered 5, after V lost 4 bases and J lost 5 bases. The CDR3 DNA reads TGTGCCAGCAGCCCGGGACAGGGCGGAGATACGCAGTATTTT. This sequence encodes CASSPGQGGDTQYF.

The V call is TRBV24-1, the J call TRBJ1-1, with unresolved D. Germline CDR1 is KGHDR and CDR2 is SFDVKD. V dropped 2 bases and J dropped 3 bases, with 6 bases sitting between them. The CDR3 has 13 amino acids. The CDR3 spells CATSDSLHTEAFF. CDR3 bases: TGTGCCACCAGTGATTCCCTCCACACTGAAGCTTTCTTT.

V is TRBV14 and J is TRBJ2-2, with D possibly matching TRBD2 (6 bases). Trimming took 4 bases from V and 7 from J, leaving 13 bases between them. The CDR3 runs to 14 residues. Germline CDR1 reads SGHDN; CDR2 reads FVKESK. The CDR3 loop is CASSLRLVGGELFF. CDR3 nucleotide sequence: TGTGCCAGCAGCCTCAGACTAGTGGGCGGGGAGCTGTTTTTT.

CDR3 nucleotide sequence: TGTGCCACCAGTGAGAGGAGATCCAGGACCGGGGAGCTGTTTTTT. Residues: CATSERRSRTGELFF. This chain uses TRBV24-1 with TRBJ2-2; D call uncertain. Germline V lookup: CDR1 KGHDR, CDR2 SFDVKD. This CDR3 comprises 15 residues. Deletions cut 4 bases from V and 5 bases from J, with 13 bases between.

This chain joins TRBV29-1 and TRBJ1-1; no reliable D call. Germline V gives CDR1 SQVTM, CDR2 ANQGSEA. The CDR3 is 16 residues long. Trimming removed 1 base at V and 0 bases at J, with 15 bases between. CDR3: CSVEGTAWAMNTEAFF. The CDR3 DNA follows: TGCAGCGTTGAAGGGACGGCATGGGCGATGAACACTGAAGCTTTCTTT.

V and J are TRBV7-9 and TRBJ2-1, with D uncertain. CDR3 length equals 14 residues. V was trimmed by 6 bases and J by 0 bases, leaving 9 bases between them. The germline gives CDR1 SEHNR, CDR2 FQNEAQ (reference sequence). As DNA, the CDR3 is TGTGCCAGCAGTCCGGTCCTCTCCTACAATGAGCAGTTCTTC. It encodes CASSPVLSYNEQFF.

The sample holds one count of this clone. The chain is built from TRBV19 and TRBJ1-1; the D gene is possibly TRBD1 (5 bases). This CDR3 region has 16 residues. Germline loops: CDR1 LNHDA, CDR2 SQIVND (reference sequence). Trimming left V 1 base short and J 2 bases short, with 14 bases between. The CDR3 loop reads CASSIVGGLENTEAFF. The CDR3 DNA reads TGTGCCAGTAGTATAGTGGGGGGATTGGAAAACACTGAAGCTTTCTTT.

J is TRBJ2-1 and V is TRBV2, with unresolved D. The germline V gene encodes CDR1 SNHLY and CDR2 FYNNEI. This CDR3 has 12 amino acids. Trimming stripped 5 bases from V and 9 bases from J, with 11 bases between. This CDR3 is CASSYNLPEQFF. CDR3 sequence (DNA): TGTGCCAGCAGTTATAATTTACCTGAGCAGTTCTTC. The whole variable domain, filled in from reference TRBV2 and TRBJ2-1, reads EPEVTQTPSHQVTQMGQEVILRCVPISNHLYFYWYRQILGQKVEFLVSFYNNEISEKSEIFDDQFSVERPDGSNFTLKIRSTKLEDSAMYFCASSYNLPEQFFGPGTRLTVL.

The V and J genes are TRBV19 and TRBJ1-1; D unclear. Trimming removed 5 bases from V and 1 base from J, with 8 bases in between. CDR3 length: 13 amino acids. CDR1 and CDR2 from the germline V gene are LNHDA and SQIVND (reference sequence). This CDR3 is CASSWQENTEAFF. DNA of the CDR3: TGTGCCAGTAGTTGGCAGGAGAACACTGAAGCTTTCTTT. Using reference TRBV19 and TRBJ1-1 for the parts outside the CDR3, the full variable domain is DGGITQSPKYLFRKEGQNVTLSCEQNLNHDAMYWYRQDPGQGLRLIYYSQIVNDFQKGDIAEGYSVSREKKESFPLTVTSAQKNPTAFYLCASSWQENTEAFFGQGTRLTVV.

This clone appeared a few times. This chain joins TRBV4-1 and TRBJ1-4; tentative D call: TRBD1 (5 bases). The CDR3 has 16 residues. Germline-derived CDR1 and CDR2 are MGHRA and YSYEKL. V was cut by 1 base and J by 7 bases, with 16 bases left in between. The CDR3 loop is CASSQAGSGTTEKLFF. Here the CDR3 DNA reads TGCGCCAGCAGCCAAGCTGGGTCGGGGACGACTGAAAAACTGTTTTTT.

This clone has just one count. The V and J genes are TRBV6-5 and TRBJ1-1; no definite D call. Trimming shortened V by 0 bases and J by 7 bases, and 12 bases separated the two germline ends. The CDR3 sequence is 14 residues long. CDR1 MNHEY and CDR2 SVGAGI come from the germline V gene. CDR3 nucleotide sequence: TGTGCCAGCAGTTACTCAGGGAAGAAGAATGAAGCTTTCTTT. Translated: CASSYSGKKNEAFF.